A selection of T cell receptor beta chains follows, all from one sample in a study of T cell responses to AZD1222 COVID-19 vaccine. Generated by immunoSEQ multiplex PCR, the TCRdb table keeps only in-frame clones and is missing some. The repertoire holds some 120,000 clones, with over 75% as singletons. Specimen: peripheral blood, collected on day 0 of AZD1222 vaccination. These receptors were collected from an adult in good health. Each CDR3 is given with its conserved first and last residue. D genes are given only for firm matches. Part of the rows lack a size; the others show once, few, many or a class for expanded clones.

few	14	TRBV27	-	TRBJ2-7	CASSLSGLGSEQYF	TGTGCCAGCAGTTTAAGTGGTTTGGGTTCCGAGCAGTACTTC
once	17	TRBV7-8	-	TRBJ1-3	CASRDGVPMSSGNTIYF	TGTGCCAGCCGGGACGGCGTACCCATGAGCTCTGGAAACACCATATATTTT
-	16	TRBV11-3	TRBD2	TRBJ2-3	CASSAWTSGSSDTQYF	TGTGCCAGCAGCGCTTGGACTAGCGGGAGTTCAGATACGCAGTATTTT
-	13	TRBV9	-	TRBJ1-6	CASSPAEGLALHF	TGTGCCAGCAGCCCTGCGGAGGGACTTGCCCTCCACTTT
-	15	TRBV5-6	TRBD1	TRBJ1-6	CASSRDRQGAPPLHF	TGTGCCAGCAGCCGAGATCGACAGGGGGCTCCACCCCTCCACTTT
-	14	TRBV2	-	TRBJ1-5	CATSDRHSNQPQHF	TGTGCCACCAGCGACAGACATAGCAATCAGCCCCAGCATTTT
-	16	TRBV7-9	TRBD2	TRBJ2-7	CASSETSGRAKYEQYF	TGTGCCAGCAGCGAGACTAGCGGGAGGGCCAAGTACGAGCAGTACTTC
-	14	TRBV19	TRBD2	TRBJ2-1	CASRSGGAWNEQFF	TGTGCCAGCCGTAGCGGGGGGGCGTGGAATGAGCAGTTCTTC
-	15	TRBV14	-	TRBJ1-4	CASSLLRGVNEKLFF	TGTGCCAGCAGCCTCTTGAGGGGGGTCAATGAAAAACTGTTTTTT
-	12	TRBV25-1	-	TRBJ1-2	CASTTGLAGYTF	TGTGCCAGCACCACTGGACTAGCTGGCTACACCTTC
-	16	TRBV24-1	-	TRBJ2-5	CATSDRGEPRRETQYF	TGTGCCACCAGTGATAGGGGTGAGCCGCGGCGGGAGACCCAGTACTTC
-	16	TRBV7-9	-	TRBJ1-4	CASSLEGGTVNEKLFF	TGTGCCAGCAGCTTAGAAGGTGGGACTGTTAATGAAAAACTGTTTTTT
-	15	TRBV6-4	-	TRBJ2-3	CASSPYWRGTDTQYF	TGTGCCAGCAGTCCCTATTGGAGGGGCACAGATACGCAGTATTTT
-	16	TRBV7-9	TRBD2	TRBJ2-5	CASSLGGGTSSETQYF	TGTGCCAGCAGCTTAGGGGGCGGGACTAGTTCAGAGACCCAGTACTTC
-	14	TRBV2	TRBD2	TRBJ2-5	CASRPGLTQETQYF	TGTGCCAGCAGGCCGGGACTAACTCAAGAGACCCAGTACTTC
-	11	TRBV2	-	TRBJ2-1	CASRGIRPQFF	TGTGCCAGCAGGGGGATCAGGCCCCAGTTCTTC
-	14	TRBV6-5	TRBD1	TRBJ1-2	CASSYMQGGYGYTF	TGTGCCAGCAGTTATATGCAGGGGGGATACGGCTACACCTTC
-	15	TRBV9	-	TRBJ2-7	CASSVAQGTALEQYF	TGTGCCAGCAGCGTAGCCCAGGGTACGGCACTCGAGCAGTACTTC
few	14	TRBV7-7	TRBD1	TRBJ2-2	CASSLDRGTGELFF	TGTGCCAGCAGCCTGGACAGGGGCACCGGGGAGCTGTTTTTT
-	13	TRBV5-5	-	TRBJ2-2	CASSVRGLEELFF	TGTGCCAGCAGCGTCCGGGGGCTGGAGGAGCTGTTTTTT
-	13	TRBV18	-	TRBJ2-3	CASSPPLGDTQYF	TGTGCCAGCTCACCCCCCCTGGGAGATACGCAGTATTTT
once	16	TRBV4-2	-	TRBJ1-2	CASSQDSGTANYGYTF	TGTGCCAGCAGCCAAGATTCAGGGACGGCTAACTATGGCTACACCTTC
-	13	TRBV30	TRBD1	TRBJ1-1	CAWSRQGGTEAFF	TGTGCCTGGAGTAGACAGGGGGGCACTGAAGCTTTCTTT